Reported below is one T cell receptor (beta chain). This clonotype was counted between two and nine times. This clone's antigen is unknown. The sample holds no much larger clone one base away, and base qualities are not on file. Library preparation employed RACE. Instrument used: NextSeq 500. Library preparation attached unique molecular identifiers to individual cDNA molecules for quantitative, reproducible TCR counting. Each blood RNA sample was used to sequence both TCR alpha and TCR beta chains. On the authors' methods: A median of approximately 96,000 TCRs per sample was observed, with a range of about 20,000 to 700,000. The Decombinator software suite was used to annotate the V, J and CDR3 of the TCR reads. For PS versus PT1 abundance plots, all samples were subsampled to the same number of TCRs (28,000). Expanded TCRs were defined as absent before sensitization and observed at least eight times at the 2-week time point. TCRdb applied fastp at Q25 and MiXCR to the public reads, then kept only in-frame beta chains. Each CDR3 protein appears once, grouped with its most common genes and DNA. Clone size and V and J calls follow TCRdb, not the original study. For this sample the table gives 120,000 to 150,000 distinct CDR3 sequences, of which over 9.5% were detected only once. The ten largest account for more than 1.1% of the sample.

This specimen belongs to a study of human T cells and chemical hapten exposure listed by TCRdb under 2021. The study in broad terms: For sensitization, 2% DPC in acetone was applied to a 2 cm by 2 cm area of upper inner arm skin. Throughout the roughly 25-week study period, patients were also given weekly therapeutic DPC doses on the scalp. Blood samples were taken from patients before sensitization (week 0) and then at 2, 6 and about 24 weeks after DPC sensitization. Twenty-nine alopecia patients provided blood for TCR sequencing at one to four time points (pre-sensitization, 2, 6 and 24 weeks). Libraries were pooled for sequencing, and per-sample TCR yields varied mainly because of small differences in library volumes within the pool. Patch testing on the upper back used Finn chambers containing 0.01% DPC, with scoring done after 6 days according to International Contact Dermatitis Research Group standards. The patient cohort, mostly female, included alopecia areata with under or over 50% scalp involvement, alopecia totalis and alopecia universalis. The study tracked peripheral blood TCR repertoire changes in vivo during primary and secondary sensitization to the hapten diphenylcyclopropenone (DPC) in alopecia patients. General findings and caveats noted by the study authors: Repeated subsampling changed both the strength of the expansion versus patch-test correlation and the threshold at which the correlation became significant. Because all patients had alopecia, a presumed autoimmune disease, the immune response of the patients might differ from that of healthy individuals. A positive correlation was found between the number of PT1 expanded TCRs and patch test score, with significance reached at thresholds 8, 16 and 32 but not 4. No change with DPC sensitization was found in the number of TCRs above 1 in 1000 frequency, and no evidence of global repertoire structure alterations was found. Expanded TCRs formed significantly more large CDR3 similarity clusters than pre-sensitization or healthy control sets, consistent with antigen-driven responses.

The time point tag for this specimen amounts to: patch test 2, 6 weeks after DPC sensitization. Read against the paper, the sample's treatment or condition label means: therapeutic diphenylcyclopropenone sensitization with weekly scalp DPC. At every patch-test visit, the blood draw took place before the patch test was put on. Eligible patients were aged 18 to 70, diagnosed with alopecia, deemed suitable for DPC therapy, and excluded if pregnant. Total RNA was extracted from unfractionated whole blood that had been collected in Tempus Blood RNA tubes. From the cysteine up to the phenylalanine, the CDR3 has a length of 13 residues. The retained sequence is limited to the CDR3, 39 bases, with the frame set at the first base. Cut back by 8 bases and 8 bases, the V and J ends lie 21 bases apart. The germline V gene supplies CDR1 SQVTM and CDR2 ANQGSEA.

The sequence derives from a woman between 45 and 60 years old with alopecia areata. Some clones in this sample may be carry-over from other donors' samples. The chain couples TRBV29-1 to TRBJ2-5; a weak D assignment points to TRBD1 (7 bases agree). Material: whole blood, obtained in connection with sensitization to the hapten diphenylcyclopropenone (DPC). The DNA reads TGCAGCCTCACCCTTCAGGGGGGCGTCACCCAGTACTTC. The translation is CSLTLQGGVTQYF.